Following are 28 T cell receptor beta chains from one sample sequenced in a study of Graves' ophthalmopathy and Graves' hyperthyroidism. The study amplified TCR beta CDR3 regions using RNA transcripts. First-round RT-PCR with HTBI primers preceded a second-round multiplex PCR. From the multiplex PCR reads, TCRdb called clonotypes with MiXCR, one entry per CDR3 protein. Of about 1.2 million distinct CDR3 sequences detected, roughly two fifths appear once; the ten largest clones hold around 10%. Input material: peripheral blood or thyroid tissue (not recorded which). Every receptor here comes from an adult man with Graves' hyperthyroidism.

This clonotype was counted between two and nine times. The chain links TRBV6-5 to TRBJ1-1; possibly TRBD1 for D (5 bases). Germline V lookup: CDR1 MNHEY, CDR2 SVGAGI. The CDR3 is made up of 14 amino acids. V dropped 1 base and J dropped 1 base, with 7 bases sitting between them. The CDR3 DNA follows: TGTGCCAGCAGTTACTGGGGGGAGAACACTGAAGCTTTCTTT. Its protein product is CASSYWGENTEAFF.

The table lists this clonotype with a few counts. The rearrangement links TRBV7-9 to TRBJ2-2, with D unresolved. Germline CDR1 SEHNR, CDR2 FQNEAQ (reference sequence). V lost 6 bases and J 5 bases, leaving 10 bases between the germline ends. This CDR3 is 13 amino acids long. The CDR3 nucleotides read TGTGCCAGCAGACTTGACGGGACCGGGGAGCTGTTTTTT. Its translation: CASRLDGTGELFF.

This clonotype was detected ten times or more. This chain links TRBV20-1 with TRBJ1-1, with unresolved D. The germline V gene encodes CDR1 DFQATT and CDR2 SNEGSKA (reference sequence). This CDR3 comprises 14 residues. V was shortened by 0 bases and J by 2 bases, with 10 bases between the two germline ends. The CDR3 is CSARDLALNTEAFF. The CDR3 DNA is TGCAGTGCTAGAGATCTTGCACTTAACACTGAAGCTTTCTTT.

The rearrangement links TRBV6-2 or TRBV6-3 to TRBJ1-1; D gene uncertain. Germline CDR1 is MNHEY and CDR2 is SVGEGT. This CDR3 is 14 amino acids long. V gave up 6 bases and J gave up 2 bases, with 13 bases separating them. CDR3 region: CASSETFPNTEAFF. CDR3 DNA sequence: TGTGCCAGCAGCGAAACATTCCCTAACACTGAAGCTTTCTTT.

V and J are TRBV12-3 or TRBV12-4 and TRBJ2-7; 7 bases fit TRBD1. The CDR3 consists of 13 residues. The V gene end was trimmed by 3 bases and the J gene end by 3 bases; junction bases not matched to a gene: 2. The CDR3 DNA is TGTGCCAGCAGTTTTAGGGGGCTCTACGAGCAGTACTTC. Amino acids: CASSFRGLYEQYF.

This clonotype was detected once. The chain couples TRBV29-1 to TRBJ1-2, with D unclear. Trimming cost V 4 bases and J 2 bases, with 11 bases left between them. Germline CDR1 SQVTM, CDR2 ANQGSEA. CDR3 length: 13 residues. CDR3 coding DNA: TGCAGCGTTGGGGAGTGGGAGAACTATGGCTACACCTTC. It translates to CSVGEWENYGYTF.

Ten or more counts support this clonotype. The chain has TRBV2 and TRBJ2-7; D possibly corresponds to TRBD1 (5 bases). This CDR3 region has 16 residues. Germline values: CDR1 SNHLY, CDR2 FYNNEI. V gave up 2 bases and J gave up 0 bases, with 14 bases separating them. CDR3 region: CASSELPGISSYEQYF. CDR3 sequence (DNA): TGTGCCAGCAGTGAACTCCCAGGGATTAGCTCCTACGAGCAGTACTTC.

The chain uses TRBV11-2 and TRBJ2-2; D might be TRBD1 (6 bases). Trimming removed 6 bases from V and 5 bases from J, with 16 bases in between. This CDR3 comprises 15 residues. CDR1 is SGHAT and CDR2 is FQNNGV in the germline V gene. DNA for the CDR3: TGTGCCAGCAGTTACTGGGCAGGGGTGACCGGGGAGCTGTTTTTT. This encodes CASSYWAGVTGELFF. Full variable domain (missing parts from reference TRBV11-2 and TRBJ2-2): EAGVAQSPRYKIIEKRQSVAFWCNPISGHATLYWYQQILGQGPKLLIQFQNNGVVDDSQLPKDRFSAERLKGVDSTLKIQPAKLEDSAVYLCASSYWAGVTGELFFGEGSRLTVL.

A remark on this clonotype: The conserved closing phenylalanine or tryptophan is absent in this CDR3, likely reflecting a read error. The limits of the CDR3 on the DNA are not certain, so only TCRdb's listed CDR3 is given. The chain couples TRBV7-9 to TRBJ2-6; the table's D call, TRBD1, has no DNA check behind it. With termini counted, the CDR3 has 9 amino acids. Germline assignment: CDR1 SEHNR and CDR2 FQNEAQ (reference sequence). The CDR3 is CASSLPRQV.

V usage is TRBV20-1 and J usage is TRBJ1-6; maybe TRBD1 (5 bases). V dropped 4 bases and J dropped 7 bases, with 20 bases sitting between them. The CDR3 has 16 residues. The germline CDR1 and CDR2 sequences are DFQATT and SNEGSKA (reference sequence). The CDR3 sequence is CSAKVGGTQSNSPLHF. CDR3 nucleotides: TGCAGTGCTAAGGTCGGGGGGACCCAGTCGAATTCACCCCTCCACTTT.

This clonotype appeared many times. This chain uses TRBV12-3 or TRBV12-4 with TRBJ1-2; 8 bases are a match to TRBD1. V was pared by 3 bases and J by 8 bases, with 5 bases of the junction left unmatched. This CDR3 spans 13 amino acids. In nucleotides, the CDR3 is TGTGCCAGCAGTTTGGGACAGGTTAACGGCTACACCTTC. Translation gives CASSLGQVNGYTF.

This clonotype was seen many times. The chain couples TRBV25-1 to TRBJ2-2, with TRBD1 identical over 8 bases. This CDR3 has 17 residues. Germline CDR1 and CDR2: MGHDK and SYGVNS. The V and J ends lost 5 bases and 5 bases, in that order; junction bases with no gene match: 13. In DNA form, the CDR3 reads TGTGCCAGCAGTCCTAGGACAGGGATGCGTCGTACCGGGGAGCTGTTTTTT. Translated, it gives CASSPRTGMRRTGELFF.

On this clonotype itself: Since the CDR3 does not end with the conserved phenylalanine or tryptophan, this likely comes from a read error. This chain links TRBV6-6 with TRBJ2-3; a weak D match, TRBD1 (5 bases). CDR1 MNHNY and CDR2 SVGAGI come from the germline V gene (reference sequence). The V end lost 7 bases, the J end lost 3 bases, and 17 bases lay between the germline ends. The CDR3 runs to 15 residues. This CDR3 reads CASTPTAMGTDTQYL. As DNA, the CDR3 is TGTGCCAGCACCCCGACAGCGATGGGGACAGATACGCAGTATTTG.

This clonotype was recorded at least ten times. The gene calls are TRBV10-2 and TRBJ2-7, with no clear D. The CDR3 runs to 12 residues. CDR1 and CDR2 from the germline V gene are WSHSY and SAAADI. V was shortened by 8 bases and J by 6 bases, with 14 bases between the two germline ends. The CDR3 sequence: CASVPAGGEQYF. As DNA, the CDR3 is TGCGCCAGCGTGCCTGCTGGTGGCGAGCAGTACTTC.

This clonotype was seen repeatedly, ten times or more. V and J are TRBV9 and TRBJ1-2, with a possible D match to TRBD1 (6 bases). The ends were cut back, 7 bases at V and 6 bases at J, with 13 bases in the middle. The CDR3 totals 12 residues. CDR1 and CDR2 (germline): SGDLS, YYNGEE. CDR3 nucleotides: TGTGCCAGCGGTCTACCAGGGGATGGCTACACCTTC. Translation gives CASGLPGDGYTF.

V usage is TRBV7-9 and J usage is TRBJ1-1, with TRBD1 matching 9 bases. V gave up 5 bases and J gave up 7 bases; unmatched junction bases: 11. There are 15 residues in the CDR3. Per the germline V gene, CDR1 is SEHNR and CDR2 is FQNEAQ (reference sequence). The CDR3 sequence: CASSPPGQGYGEAFF. The DNA of the CDR3 is TGTGCCAGCAGCCCCCCCGGACAGGGGTATGGTGAAGCTTTCTTT.

The chain uses TRBV4-3 and TRBJ1-4; 7 bases line up with TRBD1. The CDR3 spans 14 residues. Germline loops: CDR1 LGHNA, CDR2 YSLEER. V lost 6 bases and J lost 4; bases outside the gene matches: 5. The DNA of the CDR3 is TGCGCCAGCAGAGAGGACAGGAATAATGAAAAACTGTTTTTT. It codes for CASREDRNNEKLFF.

The table lists this clonotype with many counts. V and J are TRBV9 and TRBJ2-7, with TRBD1 as a possible D gene (5 bases). CDR1 and CDR2 from the germline V gene are SGDLS and YYNGEE. The V end was cut by 6 bases, the J end by 0 bases, with 13 bases between. There are 14 residues in the CDR3. The CDR3 sequence is CASTPRVDSYEQYF. The CDR3 bases are TGTGCCAGCACCCCCAGGGTGGACTCCTACGAGCAGTACTTC.

V gene TRBV11-2 combines with J gene TRBJ1-3; D unresolved. This CDR3 has 16 residues. Germline V CDR1 and CDR2: SGHAT, FQNNGV. Trimming removed 0 bases at V and 0 bases at J, with 9 bases between. Here the CDR3 reads CASSLDPPSSGNTIYF. The CDR3 nucleotides are TGTGCCAGCAGCTTAGATCCGCCAAGCTCTGGAAACACCATATATTTT.

This clonotype was counted at least ten times. The gene calls are TRBV10-3 and TRBJ2-5; D remains unclear. Trimming left V 0 bases short and J 2 bases short, with 16 bases between. The germline CDR1 and CDR2 sequences are ENHRY and SYGVKD. The CDR3 sequence is 17 residues long. The CDR3, as DNA: TGTGCCATCAGTGAGTCGAGTTCTTTGGGATTTCAAGAGACCCAGTACTTC. Protein: CAISESSSLGFQETQYF.

The sample holds one count of this clonotype. The chain carries TRBV19 and TRBJ1-6, with a weak D call TRBD1 (6 bases). This CDR3 region has 16 residues. V lost 3 bases and J 7 bases, leaving 16 bases between the germline ends. The V gene's germline CDR1 is LNHDA and CDR2 SQIVND (reference sequence). The CDR3, as DNA: TGTGCCAGTAGTATGAAGGACAGAGTATACAATTCACCCCTCCACTTT. The encoded protein is CASSMKDRVYNSPLHF. Looking up the rest from reference TRBV19 and TRBJ1-6 gives the full variable domain: DGGITQSPKYLFRKEGQNVTLSCEQNLNHDAMYWYRQDPGQGLRLIYYSQIVNDFQKGDIAEGYSVSREKKESFPLTVTSAQKNPTAFYLCASSMKDRVYNSPLHFGNGTRLTVT.

This chain uses TRBV20-1 with TRBJ1-5, with D perhaps matching TRBD1 (5 bases). V was pared by 3 bases and J by 4 bases, with 10 bases between. Germline assignment: CDR1 DFQATT and CDR2 SNEGSKA (reference sequence). The CDR3 is made up of 13 amino acids. Here the CDR3 DNA reads TGCAGTGCTAGGTTGGGGGGGAATCAGCCCCAGCATTTT. It codes for CSARLGGNQPQHF.

This clonotype was observed once. A much bigger clone sits one base away, suggesting this may be a read error. The conserved phenylalanine or tryptophan is not found at the CDR3 terminus, so this likely reflects a read error. The rearrangement uses TRBV9 and TRBJ1-4; D remains ambiguous. Germline V gives CDR1 SGDLS, CDR2 YYNGEE. The CDR3 is 15 amino acids. Trimming cost V 0 bases and J 8 bases, with 14 bases left between them. The CDR3 sequence is CASSVDGKQSEKLFL. CDR3 DNA sequence: TGTGCCAGCAGCGTAGACGGAAAACAGAGCGAAAAACTGTTTTTG.

CDR3 sequence: CASREGHTNTEAFF. CDR3 in DNA: TGCGCCAGCAGAGAAGGACACACTAACACTGAAGCTTTCTTT. This rearrangement joins TRBV4-3 to TRBJ1-1; D possibly corresponds to TRBD1 (5 bases). The CDR3 is made up of 14 amino acids. Looked up from germline, CDR1 is LGHNA and CDR2 is YSLEER. V lost 6 bases and J lost 2, with 13 bases in between.

The chain couples TRBV2 to TRBJ1-4; D call uncertain. This CDR3 contains 13 residues. Germline CDR1 reads SNHLY; CDR2 reads FYNNEI. The germline V and J ends were trimmed by 6 bases and 5 bases, with 10 bases remaining between them. The CDR3: CASSGRINEKLFF. CDR3 sequence (DNA): TGTGCCAGCAGCGGCAGGATCAATGAAAAACTGTTTTTT.

This clonotype was counted between two and nine times. V usage is TRBV19 and J usage is TRBJ2-7; possibly TRBD1 for D (5 bases). Germline values: CDR1 LNHDA, CDR2 SQIVND (reference sequence). This CDR3 has 14 amino acids. The ends were cut back, 7 bases at V and 3 bases at J, with 16 bases in the middle. The CDR3 bases are TGTGCCAGTAAAACGACAGCCTCCAGCTACGAGCAGTACTTC. Translation gives CASKTTASSYEQYF.

This clonotype was picked up many times. The chain couples TRBV7-2 to TRBJ1-6; 8 bases fit TRBD1. The CDR3 contains 15 residues. V dropped 5 bases and J dropped 9; count of bases not matched to a gene: 9. Germline V gene data show CDR1 as SGHTA and CDR2 as FQGNSA. The CDR3 bases are TGTGCCAGCAGCCGCCGGCAGGGGGCAAGTTCACCCCTCCACTTT. The encoded protein is CASSRRQGASSPLHF.

Points on this clonotype: Given a much more abundant clone one base away, this may be a read error. The conserved phenylalanine or tryptophan normally closing the CDR3 is absent here, so this likely arose from a read error. The chain uses TRBV14 and TRBJ1-2; 8 nucleotides match TRBD1. This CDR3 contains 14 residues. The germline CDR1 and CDR2 sequences are SGHDN and FVKESK. The CDR3 nucleotides read TGCGCCAGCAGCCAAGATCAGGGGGCAAGGGGCTACACCCTC. Translating it yields CASSQDQGARGYTL.